This T cell receptor (beta chain) was identified during a study of blood T cells in healthy people across ages. Study-wide findings and caveats: Donors of long life had a larger count of naive CD4+ cells and greater diversity than aged donors.

This clonotype came up a few times. The antigen remains undetermined. Sample-barcoded 5' priming and a J-beta primer mix drove a second PCR of 7 to 11 cycles. MiXCR was run by TCRdb on the 5' RACE reads, yielding one entry per CDR3 protein. The data hold around 1.7 million distinct CDR3 sequences, with under 30% observed a single time. V was cut by 5 bases and J by 2 bases, with 16 bases left in between. This CDR3 has 15 amino acids. From germline, CDR1 is SEHNR and CDR2 FQNEAQ (reference sequence). Source material: blood. This receptor was identified in a woman in her 30s in good health. This chain connects TRBV7-9 to TRBJ2-7; D is tentatively TRBD1 or TRBD2 (5 bases each). The CDR3 DNA is TGTGCCAGCAGCCCAACCGGGACCAGTACCTACGAGCAGTACTTC. This sequence encodes CASSPTGTSTYEQYF.